This TCR beta chain was recorded in a study of blood T cell repertoires in COVID-19. Study context: Some COVID-19 samples were acute and others convalescent; all came from the United States, Italy and Spain. From T cells, B-cell-depleted T cells, or PBMCs came the material, which was cDNA or gDNA.

Some clones are missing from TCRdb's copy, which holds only in-frame ones; the method was immunoSEQ multiplex PCR. The sample has around 230,000 clones, 84% seen once. The clonotype comes from a man aged 35 to 55 who had recovered from COVID-19. Material for sequencing was peripheral blood.

The CDR3 nucleotides are TGTGCCAGCGGTAAGGACTTAGGTAGCGGGGAGCTGTTTTTT. This encodes CASGKDLGSGELFF. The rearrangement links TRBV9 to TRBJ2-2, with D maybe TRBD2 (5 bases). Trimming left V 7 bases short and J 7 bases short, with 17 bases between. The CDR3 runs 14 residues. The V gene's germline CDR1 is SGDLS and CDR2 YYNGEE.